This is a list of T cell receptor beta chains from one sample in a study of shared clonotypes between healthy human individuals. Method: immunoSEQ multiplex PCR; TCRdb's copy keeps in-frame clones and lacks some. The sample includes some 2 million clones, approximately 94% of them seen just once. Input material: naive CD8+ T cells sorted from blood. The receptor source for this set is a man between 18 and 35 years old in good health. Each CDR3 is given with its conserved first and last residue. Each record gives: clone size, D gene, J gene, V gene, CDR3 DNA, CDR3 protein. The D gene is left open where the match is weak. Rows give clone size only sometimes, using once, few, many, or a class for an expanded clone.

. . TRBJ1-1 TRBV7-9 TGTGCCAGCAGCTTTCTGAATCAGGACGAAGAAGCTTTCTTT CASSFLNQDEEAFF
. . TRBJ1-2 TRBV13 TGTGCCAGCAGCCTCAGGGATGGCTACACCTTC CASSLRDGYTF
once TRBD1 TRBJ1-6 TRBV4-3 TGCGCCAGCAGCCAAGATTCAGGGGGAGGTAATTCACCCCTCCACTTT CASSQDSGGGNSPLHF
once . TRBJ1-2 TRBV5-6 TGTGCCAGCAGCTTGGAGCAGGGCTATGGCTACACCTTC CASSLEQGYGYTF
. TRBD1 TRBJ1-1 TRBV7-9 TGTGCCAGCAGGGGACAGGGACCGAACACTGAAGCTTTCTTT CASRGQGPNTEAFF
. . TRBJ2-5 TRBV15 TGTGCCACCAGCAGAGAGAAAGCAGAGGAGGGAGAGACCCAGTACTTC CATSREKAEEGETQYF
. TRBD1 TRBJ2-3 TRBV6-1 TGTGCCAGCAGTGAAAGGGCGAGGGGGCCGCTCACAGATACGCAGTATTTT CASSERARGPLTDTQYF
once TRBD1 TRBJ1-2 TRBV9 TGTGCCAGCAGCGGCCCGACAGGGAACTATGGCTACACCTTC CASSGPTGNYGYTF
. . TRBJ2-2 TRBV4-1 TGCGCCAGCAGCCAAGTAACGGGCACCGGGGAGCTGTTTTTT CASSQVTGTGELFF
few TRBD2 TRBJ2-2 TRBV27 TGTGCCAGCAGTTCAATCGGCCTTGTGGCGGGAGGGCCGACCGGGGAGCTGTTTTTT CASSSIGLVAGGPTGELFF
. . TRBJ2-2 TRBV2 TGTGCCAGCAGTGAAGCACTCTTGGGGCTCTTGGAGAACACCGGGGAGCTGTTTTTT CASSEALLGLLENTGELFF
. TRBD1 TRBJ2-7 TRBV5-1 TGCGCCAGCAGCTTGGCCGGGACAGACTACGAGCAGTACTTC CASSLAGTDYEQYF
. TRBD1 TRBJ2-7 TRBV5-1 TGCGCCAGCAGACCAGGACAGGGCGACGAGCAGTACTTC CASRPGQGDEQYF
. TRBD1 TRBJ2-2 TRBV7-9 TGTGCCAGCAGTTCAACAGGGGGTCCGGTCGGGGAGCTGTTTTTT CASSSTGGPVGELFF
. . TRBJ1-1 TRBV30 TGTGGCTGGAGTGCGGGGAGGGACACTGAAGCTTTCTTT CGWSAGRDTEAFF
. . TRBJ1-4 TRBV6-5 TGTGCCAGCAGTTACTCGTCCATCCCAAATGAAAAACTGTTTTTT CASSYSSIPNEKLFF
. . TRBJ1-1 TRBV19 TGTGCCAGTAGGCCTACAGCAAACACTGAAGCTTTCTTT CASRPTANTEAFF
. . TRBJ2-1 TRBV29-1 TGCAGCGTTGAAGACCTAGTCGGGGTCACGTTCGGTGTTGAGCAGTTCTTC CSVEDLVGVTFGVEQFF
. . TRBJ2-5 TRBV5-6 TGTGCCAGCAGCTTGATCGGGGCGGCGGGCCAAGAGACCCAGTACTTC CASSLIGAAGQETQYF
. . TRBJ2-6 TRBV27 TGTGCCAGCAACGAGTTCTCTGGGGCCAACGTCCTGACTTTC CASNEFSGANVLTF
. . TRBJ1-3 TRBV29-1 TGCAGCGTTTTCGGGGGAAACACCATATATTTT CSVFGGNTIYF
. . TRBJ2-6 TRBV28 TGTGCCAGCAGTTGGTCCCAGGTCCAATCTGGGGCCAACGTCCTGACTTTC CASSWSQVQSGANVLTF
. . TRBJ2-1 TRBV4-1 TGCGCCAGCAGCCAAGCCAGGAGGGGGAATGAGCAGTTCTTC CASSQARRGNEQFF
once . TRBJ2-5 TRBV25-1 TGTGCCAGCAGTGAATATGGGGGGAGAGAGACCCAGTACTTC CASSEYGGRETQYF
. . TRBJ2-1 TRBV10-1 TGCGCCAGCAGTCCTGGGGCAGGGGTTGGGGCTGAGCAGTTCTTC CASSPGAGVGAEQFF
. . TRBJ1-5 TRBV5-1 TGCGCCAGCAGCATGGACACAAATCAGCCCCAGCATTTT CASSMDTNQPQHF
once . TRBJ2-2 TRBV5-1 TGCGCCAGCAGCTTCCCTGACACCCCGAACACCGGGGAGCTGTTTTTT CASSFPDTPNTGELFF
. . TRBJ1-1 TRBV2 TGTGCCAGCAGCGATGTAGGGCCAGGGACTGAAGCTTTCTTT CASSDVGPGTEAFF
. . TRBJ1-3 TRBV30 TGTGCCTTAGATCCGCTTTCCAGGGGAAGCTCTGGAAACACCATATATTTT CALDPLSRGSSGNTIYF
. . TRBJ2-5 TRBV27 TGTGCCAGCAGTTTATGGGGAAGCAGGGAGACCCAGTACTTC CASSLWGSRETQYF
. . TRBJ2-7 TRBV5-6 TGTGCCAGCAGCTTCACCACCGCAGGGATTTCCTACGAGCAGTACTTC CASSFTTAGISYEQYF
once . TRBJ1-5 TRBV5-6 TGTGCCAGCAGCTTGGGTACGGACTCGGGAGGACCCCAGCATTTT CASSLGTDSGGPQHF
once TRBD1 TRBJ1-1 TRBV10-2 TGCGCCAGCGAAGGGACAGGTCCTGAAGCTTTCTTT CASEGTGPEAFF
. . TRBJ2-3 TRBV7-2 TGTGCCAGCACCAGGAGGGCCCCCCCAAGCCTAACAGATACGCAGTATTTT CASTRRAPPSLTDTQYF
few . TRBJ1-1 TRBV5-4 TGTGCCAGCAGCTTCGGACCGAACACTGAAGCTTTCTTT CASSFGPNTEAFF
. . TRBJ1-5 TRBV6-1 TGTGCCAGCAGTAGAAGCGCGGCAGGGAATCAGCCCCAGCATTTT CASSRSAAGNQPQHF
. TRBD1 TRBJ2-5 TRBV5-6 TGTGCCAGCAGCTTTGCGCCAGGGGGTTATCAAGAGACCCAGTACTTC CASSFAPGGYQETQYF
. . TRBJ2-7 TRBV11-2 TGTGCCAGCAGCTTAGAAACGCAGGTCGGATACGAGCAGTACTTC CASSLETQVGYEQYF
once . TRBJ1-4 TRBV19 TGTGCCAGTAGTATTGGGAGTGAAAAACTGTTTTTT CASSIGSEKLFF
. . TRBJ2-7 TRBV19 TGTGCCAGTAGTAGCGGGTCCTACGAGCAGTACTTC CASSSGSYEQYF